The 20 T cell receptor beta chains listed next were all sequenced from one sample in a study of T cells after posttransplantation cyclophosphamide. Method: immunoSEQ multiplex PCR; TCRdb's copy keeps in-frame clones and lacks some. The sample lists about 20,000 clones, roughly nine tenths occurring once. Controls had myeloablative marrow grafts with methotrexate and calcineurin inhibitor, sampled at 1 year. This material consisted of PBMCs, taken after an allogeneic stem cell transplant with a calcineurin inhibitor and methotrexate. The receptors originated from a female patient aged 50-59 years who received an allogeneic stem cell transplant from an unrelated donor, was CMV-positive, and had chronic GVHD only. Certain T cells may be donor cells from the graft.

Regarding this clone: This sample includes further DNA sequences coding for the same CDR3. The V gene is TRBV19, the J gene TRBJ2-2; 10 bases align to TRBD2. Losses at the gene ends were 10 bases for V and 1 base for J; bases not matched to a gene: 3. CDR1 LNHDA and CDR2 SQIVND come from the germline V gene (reference sequence). This CDR3 has 14 residues. DNA for the CDR3: TGTGCCACCCGGACTAGCGGGAACACCGGGGAGCTGTTTTTT. Its translation is CATRTSGNTGELFF. Combining the CDR3 with reference TRBV19 and TRBJ2-2 gives the whole variable domain DGGITQSPKYLFRKEGQNVTLSCEQNLNHDAMYWYRQDPGQGLRLIYYSQIVNDFQKGDIAEGYSVSREKKESFPLTVTSAQKNPTAFYLCATRTSGNTGELFFGEGSRLTVL.

The rearrangement joins TRBV7-9 to TRBJ2-1, with 11 bases identical to TRBD2. The CDR3 extends over 15 amino acids. J gave up 7 bases and V 5 bases, and 7 bases lay outside the gene matches. CDR1 SEHNR and CDR2 FQNEAQ come from the germline V gene (reference sequence). The CDR3 DNA reads TGTGCCAGCAGCCTTAGCGGGAGGGCGGAGAATGAGCAGTTCTTC. Protein product: CASSLSGRAENEQFF.

CDR3 in amino acids: CASSPLRGQNNEQFF. The CDR3 DNA follows: TGTGCCAGCAGCCCCCTCAGGGGGCAGAATAATGAGCAGTTCTTC. The chain uses TRBV7-3 and TRBJ2-1, with TRBD1 matching over 8 bases. The V and J ends lost 5 bases and 7 bases, in that order; junction bases with no gene match: 10. CDR3 length: 15 amino acids. CDR1 SGHTA and CDR2 FQGTGA come from the germline V gene. Full variable domain (missing parts from reference TRBV7-3 and TRBJ2-1): GAGVSQTPSNKVTEKGKYVELRCDPISGHTALYWYRQSLGQGPEFLIYFQGTGAADDSGLPNDRFFAVRPEGSVSTLKIQRTERGDSAVYLCASSPLRGQNNEQFFGPGTRLTVL.

The chain is built from TRBV27 and TRBJ2-5; maybe TRBD2 (5 bases). The tail of the sequence fits TRBJ2-7 better, so the J call may be wrong. Germline V gives CDR1 MNHEY, CDR2 SMNVEV (reference sequence). The CDR3 is 16 residues long. This CDR3 reads CASSLYRDLRSYEQYF. In DNA form, the CDR3 reads TGTGCCAGCAGTCTCTACCGGGATCTTCGCTCCTACGAGCAGTACTTC.

This chain uses TRBV6-1 with TRBJ1-1, with D possibly TRBD1 on 5 matching bases. V dropped 6 bases and J dropped 3 bases, with 14 bases sitting between them. The CDR3 is 14 amino acids. Germline-derived CDR1 and CDR2 are MNHNS and SASEGT. The CDR3, as DNA: TGTGCCAGCAGCTCAGACAGAAGGGACACTGAAGCTTTCTTT. It encodes CASSSDRRDTEAFF.

The chain employs TRBV5-1 and TRBJ2-2; 7 bases map to TRBD2. CDR1 SGHRS and CDR2 YFSETQ come from the germline V gene. CDR3 length: 16 amino acids. The V segment lost 2 bases and the J segment 3 bases; nucleotides outside the gene matches: 7. The CDR3 loop reads CASSLSTSVDTGELFF. The CDR3 region has the DNA TGCGCCAGCAGCTTAAGTACTAGCGTAGACACCGGGGAGCTGTTTTTT.

This chain links TRBV7-9 with TRBJ1-2; D is unclear. V shed 0 bases and J shed 5 bases, with 10 bases lying between them. Germline V gene lookup returns CDR1 SEHNR and CDR2 FQNEAQ (reference sequence). This CDR3 has 14 amino acids. CDR3 sequence: CASSLAHVRYGYTF. The CDR3, as DNA: TGTGCCAGCAGCTTAGCCCACGTCCGGTATGGCTACACCTTC.

V gene TRBV7-2 combines with J gene TRBJ2-1; tentative D call: TRBD2 (6 bases). Germline V CDR1 and CDR2: SGHTA, FQGNSA. There are 15 residues in the CDR3. V was pared by 7 bases and J by 9 bases, with 22 bases between. The CDR3 spells CASTTRNSGRGEQFF. The DNA for the CDR3 is TGTGCCAGCACCACCCGGAATAGCGGAAGGGGTGAGCAGTTCTTC.

This clone occurred a few times. V usage is TRBV28 and J usage is TRBJ1-2; 7 nucleotides agree with TRBD1. V lost 4 bases, J lost 4 bases, and 12 bases stayed unmatched. Germline CDR1 is MDHEN and CDR2 is SYDVKM. This CDR3 has 16 residues. The DNA of the CDR3 is TGTGCCAGCAGTTCCGGAGGGACAGTGGGTAGCTATGGCTACACCTTC. It encodes CASSSGGTVGSYGYTF.

This sequence joins TRBV5-8 and TRBJ2-3, with D possibly matching TRBD2 (6 bases). V lost 1 base and J 1 base, leaving 13 bases between the germline ends. CDR3 length: 16 residues. Germline values: CDR1 SGHTS, CDR2 YDEGEE. The DNA of the CDR3 is TGTGCCAGCAGCTTGTTTGGGGGGAGCGGCACAGATACGCAGTATTTT. This gives the protein CASSLFGGSGTDTQYF. Complete variable domain (other parts from reference TRBV5-8 and TRBJ2-3): EAGVTQSPTHLIKTRGQQATLRCSPISGHTSVYWYQQALGLGLQFLLWYDEGEERNRGNFPPRFSGRQFPNYSSELNVNALELEDSALYLCASSLFGGSGTDTQYFGPGTRLTVL.

The chain uses TRBV7-3 and TRBJ2-1; D may be TRBD1 (5 bases). This CDR3 region has 16 residues. Germline CDR1 and CDR2: SGHTA and FQGTGA. The ends were cut back, 0 bases at V and 5 bases at J, with 14 bases in the middle. CDR3 loop: CASSLTGIWGDNEQFF. CDR3 sequence (DNA): TGTGCCAGCAGCTTAACTGGCATATGGGGCGACAATGAGCAGTTCTTC.

V is TRBV4-1 and J is TRBJ2-1, with 7 nucleotides matching TRBD1. This CDR3 has 15 residues. Germline lookup yields CDR1 MGHRA and CDR2 YSYEKL. V lost 0 bases to trimming and J lost 7 bases; unmatched junction nucleotides: 6. CDR3 protein: CASSQDQTGANEQFF. In DNA form, the CDR3 reads TGCGCCAGCAGCCAAGATCAAACAGGGGCAAATGAGCAGTTCTTC.

The chain employs TRBV7-9 and TRBJ2-5; D uncertain. CDR1 is SEHNR and CDR2 is FQNEAQ in the germline V gene (reference sequence). Trimming took 0 bases from V and 3 from J, leaving 14 bases between them. The CDR3 totals 16 residues. This CDR3 reads CASSLARLSREETQYF. The CDR3 DNA is TGTGCCAGCAGCTTAGCGCGGCTTTCCAGAGAAGAGACCCAGTACTTC.

The chain combines TRBV10-3 with TRBJ2-3, with a possible D match to TRBD2 (5 bases). In germline, CDR1 is ENHRY, CDR2 SYGVKD. The CDR3 has 16 residues. V was clipped by 5 bases and J by 1 base, with 16 bases between them. The CDR3 sequence is CAISPSGLRGTDTQYF. CDR3 bases: TGTGCCATCAGTCCATCGGGGTTAAGGGGCACAGATACGCAGTATTTT.

This sequence joins TRBV29-1 and TRBJ2-7; TRBD1 might be the D (5 bases). Germline V gene sequence: CDR1 SQVTM, CDR2 ANQGSEA. V lost 4 bases and J 3 bases, leaving 13 bases between the germline ends. This CDR3 spans 13 amino acids. The CDR3 DNA sequence: TGCAGCGTTGCCCTGACAGCGAACTACGAGCAGTACTTC. Residues: CSVALTANYEQYF.

This sequence joins TRBV28 and TRBJ1-4; 8 bases line up with TRBD1. V shed 8 bases and J 3 bases; nucleotides not matched to a gene: 2. The germline gives CDR1 MDHEN, CDR2 SYDVKM. The CDR3 extends over 13 amino acids. CDR3 sequence (DNA): TGTGCCAGCCTGGACAGGGCTAATGAAAAACTGTTTTTT. Translated: CASLDRANEKLFF. Based on the CDR3 plus reference TRBV28 and TRBJ1-4, the full variable domain is DVKVTQSSRYLVKRTGEKVFLECVQDMDHENMFWYRQDPGLGLRLIYFSYDVKMKEKGDIPEGYSVSREKKERFSLILESASTNQTSMYLCASLDRANEKLFFGSGTQLSVL.

V is TRBV5-1 and J is TRBJ1-1; 7 bases agree with TRBD1. The CDR3 is 14 amino acids. Germline V gene lookup returns CDR1 SGHRS and CDR2 YFSETQ. With V trimmed by 0 bases and J by 5 bases, 4 bases remained unmatched. CDR3 amino acids: CASSLGGQRTEAFF. The CDR3, as DNA: TGCGCCAGCAGCTTGGGGGGACAGAGAACTGAAGCTTTCTTT.

The chain joins TRBV28 to TRBJ1-6; 7 bases fit TRBD1. The CDR3 is 13 amino acids. V dropped 6 bases and J dropped 9; count of bases not matched to a gene: 5. CDR1 is MDHEN and CDR2 is SYDVKM in the germline V gene. The CDR3 sequence is CASRKYRGSPLHF. CDR3 coding DNA: TGTGCCAGCAGAAAATACAGGGGTTCACCCCTCCACTTT.

The rearrangement links TRBV6-1 to TRBJ1-3; 7 bases are a match to TRBD1. CDR3 size: 13 residues. V was clipped by 4 bases and J by 7 bases; unmatched bases: 4. Germline V gene lookup returns CDR1 MNHNS and CDR2 SASEGT. This CDR3 reads CASSGSGGNTIYF. The CDR3 nucleotides are TGTGCCAGCAGTGGATCAGGGGGGAACACCATATATTTT.

This chain links TRBV18 with TRBJ2-3; D uncertain. CDR1 and CDR2 from the germline V gene are KGHSH and LQKENI. The CDR3 extends over 13 amino acids. V dropped 2 bases and J dropped 4 bases, with 7 bases sitting between them. DNA of the CDR3: TGTGCCAGCTCACCAGGAGTAGCAGATACGCAGTATTTT. Translating gives CASSPGVADTQYF.